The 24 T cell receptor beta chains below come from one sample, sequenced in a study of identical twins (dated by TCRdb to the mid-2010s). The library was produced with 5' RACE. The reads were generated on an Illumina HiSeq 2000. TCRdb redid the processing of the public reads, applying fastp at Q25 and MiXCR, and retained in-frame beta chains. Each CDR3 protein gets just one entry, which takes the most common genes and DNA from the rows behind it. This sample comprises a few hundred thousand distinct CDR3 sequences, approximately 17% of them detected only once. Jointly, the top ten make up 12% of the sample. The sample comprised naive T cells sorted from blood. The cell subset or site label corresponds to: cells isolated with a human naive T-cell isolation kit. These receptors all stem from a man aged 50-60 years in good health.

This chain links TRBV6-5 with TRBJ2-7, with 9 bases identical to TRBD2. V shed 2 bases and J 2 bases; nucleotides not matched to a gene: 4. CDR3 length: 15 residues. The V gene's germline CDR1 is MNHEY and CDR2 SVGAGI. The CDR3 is CASSYLPSGAYEQYF. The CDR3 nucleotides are TGTGCCAGCAGTTACCTCCCTAGCGGGGCCTACGAGCAGTACTTC.

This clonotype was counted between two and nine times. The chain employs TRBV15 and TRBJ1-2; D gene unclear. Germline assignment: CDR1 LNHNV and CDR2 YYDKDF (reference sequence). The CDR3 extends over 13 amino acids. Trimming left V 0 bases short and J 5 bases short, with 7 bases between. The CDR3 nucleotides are TGTGCCACCAGCAGAGATCCTGGGTATGGCTACACCTTC. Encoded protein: CATSRDPGYGYTF.

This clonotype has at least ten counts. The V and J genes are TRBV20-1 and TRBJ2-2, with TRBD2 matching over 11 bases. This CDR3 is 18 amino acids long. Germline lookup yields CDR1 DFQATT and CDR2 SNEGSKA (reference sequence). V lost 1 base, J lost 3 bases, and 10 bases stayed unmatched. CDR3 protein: CSARASSGRSWDTGELFF. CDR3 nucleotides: TGCAGTGCTAGAGCGTCTAGCGGGAGGTCGTGGGACACCGGGGAGCTGTTTTTT.

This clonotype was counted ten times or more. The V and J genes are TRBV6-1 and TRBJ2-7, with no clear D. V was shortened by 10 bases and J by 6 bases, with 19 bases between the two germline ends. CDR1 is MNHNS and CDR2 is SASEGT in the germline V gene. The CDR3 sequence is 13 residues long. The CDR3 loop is CANVSGPPAEQYF. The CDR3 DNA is TGTGCCAACGTTTCGGGCCCCCCGGCCGAGCAGTACTTC.

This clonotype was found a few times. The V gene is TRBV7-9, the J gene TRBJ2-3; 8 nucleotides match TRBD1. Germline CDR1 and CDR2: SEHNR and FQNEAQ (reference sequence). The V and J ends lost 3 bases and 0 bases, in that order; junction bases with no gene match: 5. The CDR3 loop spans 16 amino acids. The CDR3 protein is CASSFPDRGSTDTQYF. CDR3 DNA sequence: TGTGCCAGCAGCTTCCCCGACAGGGGCAGCACAGATACGCAGTATTTT.

The CDR3 loop reads CASSLARPTPGGELFF. The CDR3 DNA reads TGTGCCAGCAGCTTAGCTCGACCCACGCCCGGCGGGGAGCTGTTTTTT. The chain recombines TRBV7-9 with TRBJ2-2; D remains ambiguous. Germline values: CDR1 SEHNR, CDR2 FQNEAQ (reference sequence). Trimming cost V 0 bases and J 7 bases, with 15 bases left between them. There are 16 residues in the CDR3.

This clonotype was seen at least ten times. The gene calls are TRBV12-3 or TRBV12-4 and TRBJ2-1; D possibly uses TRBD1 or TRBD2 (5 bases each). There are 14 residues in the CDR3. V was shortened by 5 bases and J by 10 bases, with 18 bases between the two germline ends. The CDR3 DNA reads TGTGCCAGCAGTGCCGGGACGGACCCAAAGGAGCAGTTCTTC. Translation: CASSAGTDPKEQFF.

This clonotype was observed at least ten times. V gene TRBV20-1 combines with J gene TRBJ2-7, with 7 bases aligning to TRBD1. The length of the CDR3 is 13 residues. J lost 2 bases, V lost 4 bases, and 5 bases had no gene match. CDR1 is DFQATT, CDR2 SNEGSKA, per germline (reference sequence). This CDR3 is CSANRDRTYEQYF. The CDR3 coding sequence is TGCAGTGCTAACCGGGACAGAACCTACGAGCAGTACTTC.

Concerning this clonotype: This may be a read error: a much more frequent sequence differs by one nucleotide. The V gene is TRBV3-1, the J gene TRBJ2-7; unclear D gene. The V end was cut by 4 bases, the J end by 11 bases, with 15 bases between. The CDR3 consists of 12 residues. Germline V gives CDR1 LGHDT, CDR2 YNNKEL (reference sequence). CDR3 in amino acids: CASSLQGPEKYF. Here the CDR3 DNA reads TGTGCCAGCAGCCTACAAGGGCCGGAGAAGTACTTC.

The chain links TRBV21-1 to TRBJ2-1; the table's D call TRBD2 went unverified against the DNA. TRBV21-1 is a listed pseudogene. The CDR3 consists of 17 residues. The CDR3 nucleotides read TGTGCCAGCAGCAAAGCTAATCCGACTAGCGGGAGGGTTAACCAGTTCTTC. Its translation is CASSKANPTSGRVNQFF.

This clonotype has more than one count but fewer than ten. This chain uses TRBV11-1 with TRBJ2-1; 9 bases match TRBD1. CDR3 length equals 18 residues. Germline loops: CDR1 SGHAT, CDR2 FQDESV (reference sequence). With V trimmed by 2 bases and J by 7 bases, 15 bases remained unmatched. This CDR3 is CASSLNPWQQGASNEQFF. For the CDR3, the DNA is TGTGCCAGCAGCTTAAACCCATGGCAACAGGGGGCGTCGAATGAGCAGTTCTTC. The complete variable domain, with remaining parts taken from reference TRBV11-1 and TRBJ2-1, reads EAEVAQSPRYKITEKSQAVAFWCDPISGHATLYWYRQILGQGPELLVQFQDESVVDDSQLPKDRFSAERLKGVDSTLKIQPAELGDSAMYLCASSLNPWQQGASNEQFFGPGTRLTVL.

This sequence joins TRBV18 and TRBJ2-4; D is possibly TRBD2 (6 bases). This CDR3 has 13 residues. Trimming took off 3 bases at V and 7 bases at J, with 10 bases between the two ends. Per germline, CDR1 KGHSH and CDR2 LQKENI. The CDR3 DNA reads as TGTGCCAGCTCACCTGCGGGGAGGAACATTCAGTACTTC. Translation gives CASSPAGRNIQYF.

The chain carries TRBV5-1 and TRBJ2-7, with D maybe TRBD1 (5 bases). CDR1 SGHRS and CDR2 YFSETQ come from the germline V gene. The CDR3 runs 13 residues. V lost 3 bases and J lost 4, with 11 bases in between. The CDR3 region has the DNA TGCGCCAGCAGCTGGGGCAGGGCGTACGAGCAGTACTTC. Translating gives CASSWGRAYEQYF.

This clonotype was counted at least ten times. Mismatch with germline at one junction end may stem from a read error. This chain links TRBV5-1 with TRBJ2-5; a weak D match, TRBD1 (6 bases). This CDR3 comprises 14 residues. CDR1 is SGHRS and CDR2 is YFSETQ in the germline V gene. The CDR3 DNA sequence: TGTGCCAGCAGCCTCCCAGGACAGCAAGAGACCCAGTACTTC. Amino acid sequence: CASSLPGQQETQYF.

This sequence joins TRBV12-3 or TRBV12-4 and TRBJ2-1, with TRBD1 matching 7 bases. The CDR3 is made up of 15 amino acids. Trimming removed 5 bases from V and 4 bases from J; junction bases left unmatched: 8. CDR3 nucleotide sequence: TGTGCCAGCAGTAAGGGGACAGCCGGATACAATGAGCAGTTCTTC. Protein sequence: CASSKGTAGYNEQFF.

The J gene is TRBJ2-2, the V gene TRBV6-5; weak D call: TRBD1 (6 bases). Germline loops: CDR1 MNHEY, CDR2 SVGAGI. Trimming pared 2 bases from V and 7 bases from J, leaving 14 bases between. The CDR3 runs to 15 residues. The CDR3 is CASSYRLQGGGELFF. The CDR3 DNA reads TGTGCCAGCAGTTACAGATTACAAGGGGGCGGGGAGCTGTTTTTT.

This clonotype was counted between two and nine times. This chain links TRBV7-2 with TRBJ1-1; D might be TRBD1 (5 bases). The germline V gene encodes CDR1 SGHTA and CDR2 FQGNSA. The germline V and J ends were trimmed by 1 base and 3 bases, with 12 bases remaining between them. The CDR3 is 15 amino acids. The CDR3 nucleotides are TGTGCCAGCAGCTTAGTAATACAGGTTTACACTGAAGCTTTCTTT. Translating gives CASSLVIQVYTEAFF.

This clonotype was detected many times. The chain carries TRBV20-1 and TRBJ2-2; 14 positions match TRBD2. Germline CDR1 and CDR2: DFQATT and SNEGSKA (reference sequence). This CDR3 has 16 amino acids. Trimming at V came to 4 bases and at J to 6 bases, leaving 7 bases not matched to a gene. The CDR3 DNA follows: TGCAGTGCTAAATCGACTAGCGGGAGGGCCCCCGGGGAGCTGTTTTTT. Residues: CSAKSTSGRAPGELFF.

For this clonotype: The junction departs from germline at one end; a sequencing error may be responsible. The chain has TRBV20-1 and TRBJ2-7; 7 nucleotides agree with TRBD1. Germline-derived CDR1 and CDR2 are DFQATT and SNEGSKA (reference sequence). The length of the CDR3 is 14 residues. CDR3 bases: TGCAGTGCTAGCACCGGACAGGATTTCTACGTGCAGTACTTC. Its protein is CSASTGQDFYVQYF.

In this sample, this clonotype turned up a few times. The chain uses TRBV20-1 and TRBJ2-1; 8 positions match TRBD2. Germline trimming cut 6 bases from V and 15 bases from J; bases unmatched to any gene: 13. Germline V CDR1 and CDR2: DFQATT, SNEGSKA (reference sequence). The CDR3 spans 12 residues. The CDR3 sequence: CSARTTSAKMFF. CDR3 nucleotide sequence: TGCAGTGCCCGCACGACTAGCGCGAAGATGTTCTTC.

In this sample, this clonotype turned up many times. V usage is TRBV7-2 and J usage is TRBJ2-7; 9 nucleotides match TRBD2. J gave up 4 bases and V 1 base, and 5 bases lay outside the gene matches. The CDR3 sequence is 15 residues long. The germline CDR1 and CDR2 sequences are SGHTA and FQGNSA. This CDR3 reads CASSLGPSGKYEQYF. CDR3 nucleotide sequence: TGTGCCAGCAGCTTAGGTCCTAGCGGGAAATACGAGCAGTACTTC.

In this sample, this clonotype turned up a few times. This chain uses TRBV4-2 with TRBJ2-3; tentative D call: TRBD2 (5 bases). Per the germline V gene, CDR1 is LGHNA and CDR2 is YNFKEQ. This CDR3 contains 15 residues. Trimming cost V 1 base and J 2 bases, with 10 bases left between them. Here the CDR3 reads CASSQVGGFTDTQYF. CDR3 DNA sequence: TGTGCCAGCAGCCAAGTCGGAGGTTTCACAGATACGCAGTATTTT.

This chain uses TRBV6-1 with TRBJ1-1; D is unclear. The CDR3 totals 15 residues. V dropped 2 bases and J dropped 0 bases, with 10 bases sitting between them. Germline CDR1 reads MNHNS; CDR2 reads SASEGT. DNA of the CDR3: TGTGCCAGCAGTGAAAACGGATACCTGAACACTGAAGCTTTCTTT. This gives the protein CASSENGYLNTEAFF.

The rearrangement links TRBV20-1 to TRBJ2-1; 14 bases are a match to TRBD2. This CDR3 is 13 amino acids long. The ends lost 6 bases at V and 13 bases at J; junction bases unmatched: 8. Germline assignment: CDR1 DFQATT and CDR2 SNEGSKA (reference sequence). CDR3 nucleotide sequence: TGCAGTGCCGGCGGACTAGCGGGAGGCCCACAGTTCTTC. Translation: CSAGGLAGGPQFF.